The clone carrying this T cell receptor beta chain was counted between two and nine times. What it binds is unknown. The sample comes from a study of identical twins. Germline CDR1 is GTSNPN and CDR2 is SVGIG (reference sequence). Deletions cut 4 bases from V and 3 bases from J, with 6 bases between. This CDR3 spans 11 amino acids. Using its own MiXCR run on the 5' RACE reads, TCRdb lists one record per CDR3 protein. The sample lists around 95,000 distinct CDR3 sequences, under 6.5% occurring once. Study-level findings and limits: Cord blood beta clonotypes that were abundant carried fewer insertions, and memory repertoires showed no such trend.

The receptor's source is a woman in her forties or fifties in good health. Sequenced material: memory T cells sorted from blood. The rearrangement joins TRBV30 to TRBJ1-2; a weak D match, TRBD1 (6 bases). CDR3 region: CAWTGDYGYTF. The CDR3 nucleotides read TGTGCCTGGACAGGGGACTATGGCTACACCTTC.